Shown below are 4 T cell receptor beta chains from a single sample sequenced in a study of blood T cell repertoires in COVID-19. TCRdb's copy holds only in-frame clones and misses some; the assay was immunoSEQ multiplex PCR. Altogether some 91,000 clones are present, 75% to 90% being singletons, with the ten largest covering about an eighth. The material sequenced was peripheral blood. All receptors derive from a human donor in a cohort sampled during active COVID-19.

The rearrangement joins TRBV28 to TRBJ1-4, with TRBD1 matching over 7 bases. V was pared by 8 bases and J by 5 bases, with 5 bases of the junction left unmatched. Germline V gene sequence: CDR1 MDHEN, CDR2 SYDVKM. The length of the CDR3 is 13 residues. The CDR3 DNA is TGTGCCAGCCGGGGACAGATGAATGAAAAACTGTTTTTT. Residues: CASRGQMNEKLFF.

This rearrangement joins TRBV5-1 to TRBJ2-2; a possible D gene is TRBD2 (6 bases). The CDR3 runs 15 residues. V gave up 2 bases and J gave up 0 bases, with 8 bases separating them. Germline V gene lookup returns CDR1 SGHRS and CDR2 YFSETQ. CDR3 residues: CASSFRETNTGELFF. DNA for the CDR3: TGCGCCAGCAGCTTCCGGGAGACGAACACCGGGGAGCTGTTTTTT.

The J gene is TRBJ2-5, the V gene TRBV19; D may be TRBD2 (5 bases). Germline V CDR1 and CDR2: LNHDA, SQIVND (reference sequence). The CDR3 is 13 residues long. Deletions cut 5 bases from V and 5 bases from J, with 12 bases between. This CDR3 reads CASSSEVGETQYF. For the CDR3, the DNA is TGTGCCAGTAGTTCGGAGGTGGGGGAGACCCAGTACTTC.

The chain combines TRBV28 with TRBJ1-1; D remains unclear. This CDR3 has 14 residues. Germline CDR1 MDHEN, CDR2 SYDVKM. V was clipped by 3 bases and J by 3 bases, with 11 bases between them. CDR3 residues: CASSLDPGYTEAFF. CDR3 sequence (DNA): TGTGCCAGCAGTTTGGATCCGGGGTACACTGAAGCTTTCTTT.